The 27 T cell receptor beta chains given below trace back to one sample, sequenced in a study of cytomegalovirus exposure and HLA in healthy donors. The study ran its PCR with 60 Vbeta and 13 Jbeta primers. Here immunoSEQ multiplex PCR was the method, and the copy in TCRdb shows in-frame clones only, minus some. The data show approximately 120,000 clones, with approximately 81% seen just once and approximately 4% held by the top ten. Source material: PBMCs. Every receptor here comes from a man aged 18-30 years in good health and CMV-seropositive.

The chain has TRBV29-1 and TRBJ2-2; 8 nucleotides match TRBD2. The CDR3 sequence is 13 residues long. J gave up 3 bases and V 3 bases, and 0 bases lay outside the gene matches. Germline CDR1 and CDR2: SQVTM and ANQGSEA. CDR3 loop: CSVERGDTGELFF. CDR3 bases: TGCAGCGTTGAGCGGGGGGACACCGGGGAGCTGTTTTTT.

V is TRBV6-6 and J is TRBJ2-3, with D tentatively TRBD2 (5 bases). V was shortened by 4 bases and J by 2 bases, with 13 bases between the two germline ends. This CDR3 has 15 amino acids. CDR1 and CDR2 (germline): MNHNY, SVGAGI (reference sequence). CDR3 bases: TGTGCCAGCAGTTTACTAGTTCCCCCCACAGATACGCAGTATTTT. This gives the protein CASSLLVPPTDTQYF.

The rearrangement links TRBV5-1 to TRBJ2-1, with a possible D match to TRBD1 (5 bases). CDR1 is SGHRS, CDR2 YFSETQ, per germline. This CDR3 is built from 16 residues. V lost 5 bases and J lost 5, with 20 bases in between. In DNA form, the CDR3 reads TGCGCCAGCAGTGGTTTAGTGGGATGGGGCCACAATGAGCAGTTCTTC. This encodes CASSGLVGWGHNEQFF.

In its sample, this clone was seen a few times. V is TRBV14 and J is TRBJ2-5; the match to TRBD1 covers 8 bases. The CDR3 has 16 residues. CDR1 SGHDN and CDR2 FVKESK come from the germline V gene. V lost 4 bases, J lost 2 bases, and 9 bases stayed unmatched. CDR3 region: CASSLRTGFGQETQYF. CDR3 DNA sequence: TGTGCCAGCAGCCTACGGACAGGGTTTGGGCAAGAGACCCAGTACTTC.

The CDR3 reads CASSLGQDSGNTIYF. The CDR3 DNA reads as TGTGCCAGCTCACTAGGACAGGACTCTGGAAACACCATATATTTT. The chain couples TRBV18 to TRBJ1-3; TRBD1 matches at 7 bases. The V and J ends lost 4 bases and 0 bases, in that order; junction bases with no gene match: 3. The CDR3 is made up of 15 amino acids. The germline V gene has CDR1 KGHSH and CDR2 LQKENI. Full variable domain (rest looked up from reference TRBV18 and TRBJ1-3): NAGVMQNPRHLVRRRGQEARLRCSPMKGHSHVYWYRQLPEEGLKFMVYLQKENIIDESGMPKERFSAEFPKEGPSILRIQQVVRGDSAAYFCASSLGQDSGNTIYFGEGSWLTVV.

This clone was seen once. The CDR3 coding sequence is TGCGCCAGCAGCATAATTCAGGGGGATCATGGCTACACCTTC. This encodes CASSIIQGDHGYTF. The J gene is TRBJ1-2, the V gene TRBV5-1; TRBD1 matches 7 bases. The CDR3 contains 14 residues. Losses at the gene ends were 4 bases for V and 6 bases for J; bases not matched to a gene: 9. Germline loops: CDR1 SGHRS, CDR2 YFSETQ.

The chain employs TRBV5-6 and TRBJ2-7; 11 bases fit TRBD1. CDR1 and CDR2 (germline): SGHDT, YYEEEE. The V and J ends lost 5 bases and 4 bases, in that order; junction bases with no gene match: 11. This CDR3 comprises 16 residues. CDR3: CASSAGGQGAPYEQYF. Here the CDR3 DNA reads TGTGCCAGCAGTGCCGGCGGACAGGGGGCCCCTTACGAGCAGTACTTC. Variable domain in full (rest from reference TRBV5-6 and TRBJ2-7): DAGVTQSPTHLIKTRGQQVTLRCSPKSGHDTVSWYQQALGQGPQFIFQYYEEEERQRGNFPDRFSGHQFPNYSSELNVNALLLGDSALYLCASSAGGQGAPYEQYFGPGTRLTVT.

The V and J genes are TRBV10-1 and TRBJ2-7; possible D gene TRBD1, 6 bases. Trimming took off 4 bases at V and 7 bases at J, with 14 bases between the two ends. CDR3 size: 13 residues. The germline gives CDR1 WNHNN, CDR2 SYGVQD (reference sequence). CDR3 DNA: TGCGCCAGCAGTGTAGTCAGGGGCGGTGAGCAGTACTTC. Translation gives CASSVVRGGEQYF.

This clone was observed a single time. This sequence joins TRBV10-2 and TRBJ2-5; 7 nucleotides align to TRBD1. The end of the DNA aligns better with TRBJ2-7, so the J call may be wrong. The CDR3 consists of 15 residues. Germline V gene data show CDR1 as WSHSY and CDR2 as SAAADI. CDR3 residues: CASSENRGSSYEQYF. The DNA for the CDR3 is TGCGCCAGCAGTGAGAACAGGGGAAGCTCCTACGAGCAGTACTTC.

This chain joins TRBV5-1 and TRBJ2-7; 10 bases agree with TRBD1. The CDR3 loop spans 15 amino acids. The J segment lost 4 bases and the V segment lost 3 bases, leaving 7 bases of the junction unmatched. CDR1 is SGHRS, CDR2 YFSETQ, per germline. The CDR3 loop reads CASSWTRQGAYEQYF. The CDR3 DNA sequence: TGCGCCAGCAGCTGGACCCGACAGGGGGCATACGAGCAGTACTTC. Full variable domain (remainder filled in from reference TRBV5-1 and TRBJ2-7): KAGVTQTPRYLIKTRGQQVTLSCSPISGHRSVSWYQQTPGQGLQFLFEYFSETQRNKGNFPGRFSGRQFSNSRSEMNVSTLELGDSALYLCASSWTRQGAYEQYFGPGTRLTVT.

CDR3 amino acids: CASSMGQTYEQYF. The CDR3 nucleotides are TGTGCCAGCAGCATGGGACAGACCTACGAGCAGTACTTC. This chain joins TRBV7-9 and TRBJ2-7; TRBD1 aligns across 7 bases. V dropped 5 bases and J dropped 2; count of bases not matched to a gene: 3. Germline V lookup: CDR1 SEHNR, CDR2 FQNEAQ (reference sequence). The CDR3 spans 13 residues.

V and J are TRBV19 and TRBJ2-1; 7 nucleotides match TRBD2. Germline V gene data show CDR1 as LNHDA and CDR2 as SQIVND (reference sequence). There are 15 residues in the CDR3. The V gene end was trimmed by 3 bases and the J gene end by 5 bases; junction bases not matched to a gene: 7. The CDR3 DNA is TGTGCCAGTAGTATTGTAGCGGGCGGCGACAATGAGCAGTTCTTC. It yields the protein CASSIVAGGDNEQFF.

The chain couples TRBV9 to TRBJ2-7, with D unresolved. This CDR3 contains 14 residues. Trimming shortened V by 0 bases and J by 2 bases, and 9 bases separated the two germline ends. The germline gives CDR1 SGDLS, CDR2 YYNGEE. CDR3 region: CASSVASTTYEQYF. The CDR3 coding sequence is TGTGCCAGCAGCGTAGCATCTACCACCTACGAGCAGTACTTC.

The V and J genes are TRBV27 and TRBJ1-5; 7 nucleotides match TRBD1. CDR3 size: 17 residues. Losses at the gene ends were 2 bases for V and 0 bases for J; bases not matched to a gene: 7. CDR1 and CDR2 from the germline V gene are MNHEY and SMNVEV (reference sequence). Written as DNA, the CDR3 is TGTGCCAGCAGTTTACAGGGGGTGCTTTATAGCAATCAGCCCCAGCATTTT. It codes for CASSLQGVLYSNQPQHF.

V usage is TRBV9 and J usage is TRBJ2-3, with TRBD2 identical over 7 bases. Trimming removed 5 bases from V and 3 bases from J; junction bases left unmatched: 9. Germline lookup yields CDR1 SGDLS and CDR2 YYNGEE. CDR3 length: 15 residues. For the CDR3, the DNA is TGTGCCAGCAGTGGGCTTGGGGGAGGGACAGATACGCAGTATTTT. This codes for CASSGLGGGTDTQYF. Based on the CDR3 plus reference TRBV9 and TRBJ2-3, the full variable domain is DSGVTQTPKHLITATGQRVTLRCSPRSGDLSVYWYQQSLDQGLQFLIQYYNGEERAKGNILERFSAQQFPDLHSELNLSSLELGDSALYFCASSGLGGGTDTQYFGPGTRLTVL.

The DNA of the CDR3 is TGTGCCAGCAGTTACTCAGTGGGGGCCCCCGAGCAGTTCTTC. Its translation is CASSYSVGAPEQFF. The chain joins TRBV6-5 to TRBJ2-1; perhaps TRBD1 as D (6 bases). CDR1 MNHEY and CDR2 SVGAGI come from the germline V gene. The CDR3 spans 14 residues. V lost 0 bases, J lost 10 bases, and 13 bases lay in between.

The CDR3 DNA reads TGTGCCAGTTCGGACAGGGACTTTGGCTACACCTTC. Its protein is CASSDRDFGYTF. The V call is TRBV19, the J call TRBJ1-2; TRBD1 matches at 8 bases. This CDR3 spans 12 amino acids. The ends lost 8 bases at V and 7 bases at J; junction bases unmatched: 6. CDR1 LNHDA and CDR2 SQIVND come from the germline V gene (reference sequence).

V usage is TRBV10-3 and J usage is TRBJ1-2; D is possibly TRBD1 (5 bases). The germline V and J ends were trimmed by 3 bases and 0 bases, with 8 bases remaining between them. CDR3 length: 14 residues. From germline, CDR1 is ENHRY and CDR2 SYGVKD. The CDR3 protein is CAISELTANYGYTF. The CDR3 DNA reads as TGTGCCATCAGTGAATTGACAGCTAACTATGGCTACACCTTC.

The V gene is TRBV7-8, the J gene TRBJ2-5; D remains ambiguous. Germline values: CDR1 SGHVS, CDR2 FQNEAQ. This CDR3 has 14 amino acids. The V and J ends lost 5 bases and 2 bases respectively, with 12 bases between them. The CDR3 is CASSPRLSQETQYF. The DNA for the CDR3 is TGTGCCAGCAGCCCACGACTGTCGCAAGAGACCCAGTACTTC.

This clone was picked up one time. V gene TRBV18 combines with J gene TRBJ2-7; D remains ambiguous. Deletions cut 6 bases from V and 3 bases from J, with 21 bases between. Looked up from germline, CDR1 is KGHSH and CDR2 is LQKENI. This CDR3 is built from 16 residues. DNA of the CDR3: TGTGCCAGCTCGACTTTTATGACCAAGGTGGGCTACGAGCAGTACTTC. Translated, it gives CASSTFMTKVGYEQYF.

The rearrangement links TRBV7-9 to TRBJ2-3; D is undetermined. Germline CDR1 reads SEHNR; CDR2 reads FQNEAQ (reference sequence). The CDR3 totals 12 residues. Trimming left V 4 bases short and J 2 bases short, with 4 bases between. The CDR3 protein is CASSSHTDTQYF. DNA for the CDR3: TGTGCCAGCAGCTCCCACACAGATACGCAGTATTTT.

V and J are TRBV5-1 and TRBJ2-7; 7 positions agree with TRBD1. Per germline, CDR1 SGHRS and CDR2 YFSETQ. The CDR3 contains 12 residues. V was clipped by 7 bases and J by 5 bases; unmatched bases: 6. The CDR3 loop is CASGNRGDEQYF. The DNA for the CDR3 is TGCGCCAGCGGGAACAGGGGAGACGAGCAGTACTTC.

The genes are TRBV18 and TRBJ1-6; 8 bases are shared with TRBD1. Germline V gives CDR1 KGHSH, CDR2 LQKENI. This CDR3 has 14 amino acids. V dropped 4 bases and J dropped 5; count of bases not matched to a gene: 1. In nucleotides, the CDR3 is TGTGCCAGCTCACTGGACAGGGATAATTCACCCCTCCACTTT. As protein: CASSLDRDNSPLHF.

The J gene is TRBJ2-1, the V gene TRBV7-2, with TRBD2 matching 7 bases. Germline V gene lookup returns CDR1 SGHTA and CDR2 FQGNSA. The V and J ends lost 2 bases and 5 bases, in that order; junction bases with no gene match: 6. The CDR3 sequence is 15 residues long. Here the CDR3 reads CASSLRASGNNEQFF. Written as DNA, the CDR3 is TGTGCCAGCAGCTTAAGGGCTAGCGGAAACAATGAGCAGTTCTTC.

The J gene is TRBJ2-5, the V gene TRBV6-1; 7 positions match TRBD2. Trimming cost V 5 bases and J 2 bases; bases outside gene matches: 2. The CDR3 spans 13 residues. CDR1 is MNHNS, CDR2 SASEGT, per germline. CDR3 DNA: TGTGCCAGCAGTAGCGGGATTCAAGAGACCCAGTACTTC. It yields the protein CASSSGIQETQYF.

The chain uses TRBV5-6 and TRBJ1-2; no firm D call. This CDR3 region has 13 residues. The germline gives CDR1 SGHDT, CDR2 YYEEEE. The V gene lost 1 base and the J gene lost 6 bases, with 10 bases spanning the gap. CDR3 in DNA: TGTGCCAGCAGCTTGAACCCAGAAGATGGCTACACCTTC. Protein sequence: CASSLNPEDGYTF.

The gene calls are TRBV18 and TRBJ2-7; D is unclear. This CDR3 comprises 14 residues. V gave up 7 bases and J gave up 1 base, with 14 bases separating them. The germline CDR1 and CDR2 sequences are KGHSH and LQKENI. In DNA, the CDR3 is TGTGCCAGCTTAGATACTTCAGGTTCCTACGAGCAGTACTTC. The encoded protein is CASLDTSGSYEQYF.